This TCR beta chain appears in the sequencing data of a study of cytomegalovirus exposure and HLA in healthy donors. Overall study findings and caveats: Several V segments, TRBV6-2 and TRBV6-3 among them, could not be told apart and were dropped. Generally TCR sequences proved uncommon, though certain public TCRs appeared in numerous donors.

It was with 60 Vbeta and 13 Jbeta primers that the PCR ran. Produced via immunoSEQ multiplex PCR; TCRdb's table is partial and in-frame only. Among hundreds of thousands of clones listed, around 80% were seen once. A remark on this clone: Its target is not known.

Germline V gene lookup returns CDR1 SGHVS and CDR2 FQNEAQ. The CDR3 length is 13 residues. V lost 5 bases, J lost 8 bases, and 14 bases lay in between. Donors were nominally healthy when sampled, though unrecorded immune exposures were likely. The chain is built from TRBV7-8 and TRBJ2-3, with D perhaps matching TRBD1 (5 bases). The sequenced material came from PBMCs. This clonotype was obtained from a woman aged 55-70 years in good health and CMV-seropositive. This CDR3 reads CASSTHRSGTQYF. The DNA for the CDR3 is TGTGCCAGCAGCACCCACAGGTCGGGTACGCAGTATTTT.